This T cell receptor (beta chain) is drawn from a study of identical twins. In TCRdb, the 5' RACE reads were re-called with MiXCR into one record per CDR3 protein. The table shows 700,000 or so distinct CDR3 sequences, with roughly 8% occurring only once. This clonotype came up a few times. The same data also went into a second study, on yellow fever vaccine responses in identical twins.

Sequencing input: PBMCs. This clonotype originated in a woman between 18 and 30 years old in good health.

In nucleotides, the CDR3 is TGTGCCAGCAGTTTTAGCGGGGGGGCCGCAGATACGCAGTATTTT. It codes for CASSFSGGAADTQYF. The chain recombines TRBV28 with TRBJ2-3; 11 bases are shared with TRBD2. This CDR3 spans 15 amino acids. Germline V CDR1 and CDR2: MDHEN, SYDVKM. The V segment lost 3 bases and the J segment 4 bases; nucleotides outside the gene matches: 3.